This entry features one TCR beta chain sequence. TCRdb re-derived calls from the RT-PCR reads in MiXCR, one entry per CDR3 protein. The sample has more than 850,000 distinct CDR3 sequences; under 20% are singletons. The data belong to a study of patients and donors after allogeneic stem cell transplantation. The CDR3 loop spans 15 amino acids. The germline CDR1 and CDR2 sequences are SGHTA and FQGNSA. Trimming took off 1 base at V and 2 bases at J, with 9 bases between the two ends. The material sequenced was blood, either unsorted or a sorted T cell fraction (not recorded which). The chain links TRBV7-2 to TRBJ1-5; D gene uncertain. This TCR derives from a human donor who was either an allogeneic HSCT recipient or a stem cell or donor lymphocyte infusion donor (not recorded which). It is not recorded whose cells these are; they may come from a transplant donor. CDR3 in amino acids: CASSLVPSGNQPQHF. Here the CDR3 DNA reads TGTGCCAGCAGCTTAGTGCCATCAGGCAATCAGCCCCAGCATTTT.